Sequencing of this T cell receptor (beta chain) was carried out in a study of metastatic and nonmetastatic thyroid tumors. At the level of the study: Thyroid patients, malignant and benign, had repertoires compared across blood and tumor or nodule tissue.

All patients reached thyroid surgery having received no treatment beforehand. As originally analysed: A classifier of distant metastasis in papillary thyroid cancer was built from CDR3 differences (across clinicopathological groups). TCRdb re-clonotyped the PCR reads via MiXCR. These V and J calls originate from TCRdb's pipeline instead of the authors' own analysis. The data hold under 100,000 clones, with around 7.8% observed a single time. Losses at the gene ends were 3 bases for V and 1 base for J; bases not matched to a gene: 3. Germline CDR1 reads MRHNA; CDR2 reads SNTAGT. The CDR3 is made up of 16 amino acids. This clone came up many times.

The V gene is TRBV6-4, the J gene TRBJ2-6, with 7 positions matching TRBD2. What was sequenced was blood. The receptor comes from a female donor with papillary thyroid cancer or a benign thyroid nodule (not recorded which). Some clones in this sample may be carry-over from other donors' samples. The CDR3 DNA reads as TGTGCCAGCAGTGATAACGGGGGGTCTGGGGCCAACGTCCTGACTTTC. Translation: CASSDNGGSGANVLTF.